This TCR beta chain was recovered during a study of CD8 T cells in ankylosing spondylitis. In this sample, this clonotype turned up many times. The antigen remains unidentified. TCRdb recomputed calls from the 5' RACE reads with MiXCR, one row per CDR3 protein. The sample holds approximately 550,000 distinct CDR3 sequences; roughly an eighth are singletons and the top ten take 6.8%. Trimming took 0 bases from V and 1 from J, leaving 5 bases between them. The CDR3 runs to 14 residues. Germline lookup yields CDR1 ENHRY and CDR2 SYGVKD. Study results and limitations: Ankylosing spondylitis blood appeared to be characterized by a TCR beta motif of several highly homologous variants.

This clonotype originated in a male donor with ankylosing spondylitis. The V and J genes are TRBV10-3 and TRBJ2-3; D might be TRBD1 (5 bases). Material for sequencing was blood, either unsorted or a sorted T cell fraction (not recorded which). In DNA form, the CDR3 reads TGTGCCATCAGTGAGTCGACAGGCACAGATACGCAGTATTTT. Its translation is CAISESTGTDTQYF.